The 3 T cell receptor beta chains presented below share a single source sample, sequenced in a study of T cell responses to AZD1222 COVID-19 vaccine. TCRdb's table, derived via immunoSEQ multiplex PCR, lists solely in-frame clones and lacks some. Here the sample spans about 180,000 clones, about 90% being singletons. The sequencing used peripheral blood, collected 28 days after the second dose of the MenACWY control vaccine. The source is an adult who received the MenACWY meningococcal vaccine as a control.

This clone was observed a few times. The CDR3 reads CSVGSANYGYTF. The CDR3 DNA reads TGCAGCGTTGGGTCCGCAAACTATGGCTACACCTTC. The genes are TRBV29-1 and TRBJ1-2; D gene ambiguous. The V end lost 4 bases, the J end lost 2 bases, and 8 bases lay between the germline ends. This CDR3 comprises 12 residues. Germline assignment: CDR1 SQVTM and CDR2 ANQGSEA.

J is TRBJ1-1 and V is TRBV7-9; D may be TRBD1 (6 bases). V lost 5 bases, J lost 7 bases, and 14 bases lay in between. Germline-derived CDR1 and CDR2 are SEHNR and FQNEAQ (reference sequence). The CDR3 is 13 residues long. CDR3 sequence reads: CASSRLTGNEAFF. The CDR3 DNA reads TGTGCCAGCAGCCGCCTGACAGGTAATGAAGCTTTCTTT.

The gene calls are TRBV5-6 and TRBJ1-1; D unclear. Between the trimmed V and J ends, which lost 3 bases and 14 bases, there was a span of 14 bases. The CDR3 covers 11 residues. Germline V gene lookup returns CDR1 SGHDT and CDR2 YYEEEE. The CDR3 DNA is TGTGCCAGCAGCTCAACAGCCGTCATGTTCTTT. Amino acid sequence: CASSSTAVMFF.